This T cell receptor beta chain was captured by sequencing in a study of T cell responses to AZD1222 COVID-19 vaccine (dated by TCRdb to the early 2020s). The study in broad terms: A total of 240 or so trial participants underwent TCR sequencing, of whom 207 had received two doses of AZD1222 and some 25 had received two doses of the MenACWY control vaccine. Enrollment into the trials was organized by age into subgroups of 18-55, 56-69 and 70-plus years, and those subgroups contained approximately 150, 30 and 60 TCR-sequenced participants, respectively. Findings and caveats that apply to the study as a whole: Participants were mostly white British and included more females than males, and it was suggested by the authors that clonal diversity may have been underestimated. In the small 56-69-year group, the increase in depth fell short of significance, most likely because of low power. Conclusions about previously exposed vaccinees are limited because only six or seven AZD1222 recipients were SARS-CoV-2 seropositive at baseline. Nearly half of unique spike-specific TCRs reportedly recognized epitopes outside regions mutated in the B.1.351 and B.1.1.7 variants. Because no day 14 peak-response samples were available, repertoires were characterized only after the peak T cell response. The whole spike protein was spanned by vaccine-associated CD4 TCRs, and dominant responses were seen in regions 160-218 and 743-854. A significant rise in spike-specific TCR breadth and depth was observed after two AZD1222 doses relative to day 0 and relative to MenACWY recipients.

The meaning of the sample's time point label: baseline before first vaccination. Interpreted using the paper, the treatment or condition label stands for: meningococcal conjugate vaccine given as trial control. The vaccinee samples were drawn from two UK trials, COV001 and COV002, one of which was a single-blind randomized controlled phase 2/3 trial testing AZD1222 (ChAdOx1 nCoV-19) in healthy adults. For TCRbeta chain sequencing, PBMC samples were collected from trial participants at day 0 and at day 28 after the second dose. The CDR3 spans 17 residues, from the cysteine through the phenylalanine. Here the CDR3 DNA is all that survives: 51 bases in frame from base 1. The V and J ends are trimmed by 4 bases and 3 bases, leaving 18 bases between them. CDR1 and CDR2, looked up from the germline V gene, are MDHEN and SYDVKM. The CDR3 regions of human TCRbeta chains were subjected to immunosequencing. The original methods were these. Repertoire TCRs were checked for matches against a reference library of SARS-CoV-2-specific TCRs that had been generated using the MIRA antigen-specificity platform. Breadth was defined as the fraction of unique TCRs that were SARS-CoV-2-associated, and depth was defined as the fraction of total T cells that were SARS-CoV-2-associated. Using the MIRA data, each spike-specific TCR was assigned both to the spike region to which the TCR was reactive and to a CD4 or CD8 class. Log10-transformed breadth and depth values were compared by one-way ANOVA with Sidak's multiple comparisons tests. What TCRdb holds here is the immuneACCESS table cut down to in-frame rearrangements. Part of the clones is not present; checked against another copy, under half of the missing clones reflect an unresolved V gene, and the others are unexplained. The V and J calls and clone size come from that table; D and trimming were worked out from the DNA. This sample is represented by around 88,000 clones; 88% of them were singletons. The biggest ten clones account for around 10% of the sample.

Note on this clone: The clone's antigen remains unknown. No qualities accompany the bases; no much larger clone lies one base away.

The material sequenced was peripheral blood, taken on day 0 of MenACWY control vaccination. The rearrangement joined TRBV28 to TRBJ1-4; a weak D assignment points to TRBD1 (5 bases agree). The source of this sequence is an adult in good health. Read as DNA, the sequence is TGTGCCAGCAGTTCAATCGGGCAGGGAATCGCTAATGAAAAACTGTTTTTT. Translated, this is CASSSIGQGIANEKLFF.